Below are 27 T cell receptor beta chains sequenced from a single sample in a study of OX40 agonist ivuxolimab in advanced cancers. The repertoire was sequenced with immunoSEQ multiplex PCR; TCRdb's copy has only in-frame clones and lacks some. The sample has 76,000 or so clones, roughly 85% seen once; the top ten hold 0.5% to 0.7%. The sequenced sample was CD4+ or CD8+ T cells sorted from blood, obtained in a trial of the OX40 agonist ivuxolimab. Receptors originate from an adult with an advanced solid tumor such as melanoma, head and neck, liver or kidney cancer.

This chain uses TRBV9 with TRBJ2-5, with D possibly called TRBD1 or TRBD2 (5 bases each). The germline gives CDR1 SGDLS, CDR2 YYNGEE. V was clipped by 0 bases and J by 4 bases, with 16 bases between them. The CDR3 loop spans 16 amino acids. CDR3 coding DNA: TGTGCCAGCAGCGTAGGGGGGAACCAGGTTGCAGAGACCCAGTACTTC. The encoded protein is CASSVGGNQVAETQYF.

This chain joins TRBV5-4 and TRBJ2-3; 9 bases map to TRBD2. The germline CDR1 and CDR2 sequences are SGHNT and YYREEE (reference sequence). This CDR3 is 16 amino acids long. Trimming removed 1 base from V and 6 bases from J; junction bases left unmatched: 9. CDR3 in amino acids: CASSLSAGGRQDTQYF. CDR3 nucleotides: TGTGCCAGCAGCTTGTCGGCGGGGGGGCGGCAGGATACGCAGTATTTT.

The chain employs TRBV19 and TRBJ1-5, with 7 bases fitting TRBD1. CDR3 length: 14 amino acids. Germline trimming cut 4 bases from V and 6 bases from J; bases unmatched to any gene: 6. Germline values: CDR1 LNHDA, CDR2 SQIVND (reference sequence). The CDR3 coding sequence is TGTGCCAGTAGTAATAAACAGGGGTCTCAGCCCCAGCATTTT. Its protein product is CASSNKQGSQPQHF.

The chain recombines TRBV27 with TRBJ2-1, with TRBD2 matching over 11 bases. The CDR3 covers 20 residues. The V gene end was trimmed by 0 bases and the J gene end by 3 bases; junction bases not matched to a gene: 13. Per germline, CDR1 MNHEY and CDR2 SMNVEV (reference sequence). The CDR3 DNA follows: TGTGCCAGCAGTTTATCTCACTCCCGGCGGGGACTAGCGGTCTACAATGAGCAGTTCTTC. Residues: CASSLSHSRRGLAVYNEQFF.

The chain recombines TRBV18 with TRBJ2-5; no clear D gene. Germline loops: CDR1 KGHSH, CDR2 LQKENI. Trimming shortened V by 0 bases and J by 1 base, and 6 bases separated the two germline ends. The CDR3 spans 14 residues. Written as DNA, the CDR3 is TGTGCCAGCTCACCACCCGCACTCCAAGAGACCCAGTACTTC. Translated, it gives CASSPPALQETQYF.

This clone was recorded only once. The chain uses TRBV7-2 and TRBJ1-1; D remains unclear. This CDR3 has 16 amino acids. V was clipped by 2 bases and J by 0 bases, with 13 bases between them. Germline V lookup: CDR1 SGHTA, CDR2 FQGNSA. In DNA form, the CDR3 reads TGTGCCAGCAGCTTAAGGCGGGCCTTCATGAACACTGAAGCTTTCTTT. Residues: CASSLRRAFMNTEAFF.

The rearrangement joins TRBV30 to TRBJ1-5; the D is unclear. CDR1 is GTSNPN and CDR2 is SVGIG in the germline V gene (reference sequence). Trimming pared 2 bases from V and 13 bases from J, leaving 12 bases between. The CDR3 totals 11 residues. The CDR3 sequence: CAWSLGPGQHF. The DNA of the CDR3 is TGTGCCTGGAGTCTTGGGCCCGGTCAGCATTTT.

The chain is built from TRBV19 and TRBJ1-2; maybe TRBD1 (6 bases). The germline CDR1 and CDR2 sequences are LNHDA and SQIVND (reference sequence). This CDR3 spans 16 amino acids. V lost 0 bases, J lost 5 bases, and 16 bases lay in between. CDR3 in amino acids: CASSIDLPTGSYGYTF. CDR3 nucleotide sequence: TGTGCCAGTAGTATAGATCTCCCGACAGGAAGTTATGGCTACACCTTC. Drawing the rest from reference TRBV19 and TRBJ1-2, the complete variable domain is DGGITQSPKYLFRKEGQNVTLSCEQNLNHDAMYWYRQDPGQGLRLIYYSQIVNDFQKGDIAEGYSVSREKKESFPLTVTSAQKNPTAFYLCASSIDLPTGSYGYTFGSGTRLTVV.

The chain joins TRBV11-2 to TRBJ2-1; TRBD2 matches 9 bases. This CDR3 contains 15 residues. The germline gives CDR1 SGHAT, CDR2 FQNNGV. The V and J ends lost 4 bases and 7 bases, in that order; junction bases with no gene match: 8. This CDR3 reads CASSSRGGRGNEQFF. The CDR3 DNA reads TGTGCCAGCAGCTCGCGGGGGGGCCGAGGAAATGAGCAGTTCTTC.

The rearrangement links TRBV7-9 to TRBJ1-1, with 10 bases fitting TRBD1. Germline loops: CDR1 SEHNR, CDR2 FQNEAQ (reference sequence). The CDR3 is 14 amino acids. V trimming: 5 bases; J trimming: 5 bases; junction bases outside the gene matches: 5. The CDR3 reads CASSVGTGETEAFF. The CDR3 DNA is TGTGCCAGCAGCGTCGGGACAGGGGAAACTGAAGCTTTCTTT.

The V and J genes are TRBV18 and TRBJ1-6, with 10 bases that match TRBD1. CDR3 length: 17 residues. Germline V gives CDR1 KGHSH, CDR2 LQKENI. Trimming took 3 bases from V and 8 from J; bases not matched to a gene: 10. This CDR3 reads CASSPIPTGTGDSPLHF. The CDR3 region has the DNA TGTGCCAGCTCACCTATTCCCACCGGGACAGGGGATTCACCCCTCCACTTT.

The V call is TRBV5-1, the J call TRBJ1-5; possibly TRBD1 for D (5 bases). The CDR3 is made up of 18 amino acids. The germline V gene encodes CDR1 SGHRS and CDR2 YFSETQ. Trimming left V 1 base short and J 3 bases short, with 20 bases between. CDR3 DNA: TGCGCCAGCAGCTTGTGGGGGGAGAGGTTTGGGGACAATCAGCCCCAGCATTTT. Translated: CASSLWGERFGDNQPQHF.

The chain has TRBV6-5 and TRBJ1-2; 9 bases agree with TRBD1. The CDR3 has 15 amino acids. V shed 5 bases and J 8 bases; nucleotides not matched to a gene: 12. Per the germline V gene, CDR1 is MNHEY and CDR2 is SVGAGI. The CDR3 here is CASSKLGTGIGGYTF. The CDR3 DNA is TGTGCCAGCAGTAAACTCGGGACAGGGATTGGGGGCTACACCTTC.

This clone was seen more than once but under ten times. J is TRBJ2-3 and V is TRBV7-6, with a tentative D call TRBD2 (7 bases). This CDR3 spans 17 amino acids. Germline lookup yields CDR1 SGHVS and CDR2 FNYEAQ. V was shortened by 5 bases and J by 0 bases, with 18 bases between the two germline ends. DNA for the CDR3: TGTGCCAGCAGCAAAAGGGCGGGGGCCCAAAGCACAGATACGCAGTATTTT. Translated, it gives CASSKRAGAQSTDTQYF.

This chain's CDR3 is CAWRRDPNEKLFF. In DNA, the CDR3 is TGTGCCTGGAGGAGAGATCCTAATGAAAAACTGTTTTTT. The chain links TRBV30 to TRBJ1-4; D unclear. Germline V CDR1 and CDR2: GTSNPN, SVGIG (reference sequence). Trimming stripped 3 bases from V and 3 bases from J, with 8 bases between. This CDR3 has 13 residues.

V is TRBV6-1 and J is TRBJ1-1, with D uncertain. Looked up from germline, CDR1 is MNHNS and CDR2 is SASEGT. The CDR3 contains 13 residues. Trimming removed 6 bases from V and 1 base from J, with 9 bases in between. The CDR3 protein is CASSLYPNTEAFF. The CDR3 DNA is TGTGCCAGCAGCTTATACCCGAACACTGAAGCTTTCTTT.

V and J are TRBV19 and TRBJ1-2, with 8 bases aligning to TRBD1. Germline CDR1 and CDR2: LNHDA and SQIVND (reference sequence). The CDR3 is made up of 14 amino acids. V dropped 5 bases and J dropped 2; count of bases not matched to a gene: 4. CDR3 region: CASSLDRVNYGYTF. The CDR3 DNA reads TGTGCCAGTAGTCTGGACAGGGTGAACTATGGCTACACCTTC.

The chain combines TRBV30 with TRBJ1-2; D not certain. The germline gives CDR1 GTSNPN, CDR2 SVGIG (reference sequence). V shed 3 bases and J shed 0 bases, with 5 bases lying between them. The CDR3 length is 12 residues. CDR3 in DNA: TGTGCCTGGAGAAGCACTAACTATGGCTACACCTTC. It codes for CAWRSTNYGYTF. The variable domain in full, with the rest retrieved from reference TRBV30 and TRBJ1-2, is SQTIHQWPATLVQPVGSPLSLECTVEGTSNPNLYWYRQAAGRGLQLLFYSVGIGQISSEVPQNLSASRPQDRQFILSSKKLLLSDSGFYLCAWRSTNYGYTFGSGTRLTVV.

CDR3 sequence (DNA): TGTGCCTCAAAAACGACACGAACCGCGAACACTGAAGCTTTCTTT. Protein: CASKTTRTANTEAFF. The rearrangement links TRBV19 to TRBJ1-1, with unresolved D. The CDR3 loop spans 15 amino acids. V lost 11 bases, J lost 1 base, and 20 bases lay in between. CDR1 LNHDA and CDR2 SQIVND come from the germline V gene (reference sequence).

The rearrangement joins TRBV25-1 to TRBJ1-1; no definite D call. Germline V gene lookup returns CDR1 MGHDK and CDR2 SYGVNS. This CDR3 contains 13 residues. Trimming took off 3 bases at V and 1 base at J, with 6 bases between the two ends. The CDR3 sequence: CASSEGENTEAFF. CDR3 nucleotide sequence: TGTGCCAGCAGTGAGGGAGAGAACACTGAAGCTTTCTTT.

In this sample, this clone turned up a few times. This sequence joins TRBV7-2 and TRBJ1-2; 11 nucleotides align to TRBD1. V gave up 5 bases and J gave up 4 bases; unmatched junction bases: 12. Germline V lookup: CDR1 SGHTA, CDR2 FQGNSA. The CDR3 is made up of 17 amino acids. CDR3: CASSPGGQGAARYGYTF. The CDR3, as DNA: TGTGCCAGCAGCCCCGGCGGACAGGGGGCCGCCCGCTATGGCTACACCTTC. Full variable domain (remainder filled in from reference TRBV7-2 and TRBJ1-2): GAGVSQSPSNKVTEKGKDVELRCDPISGHTALYWYRQSLGQGLEFLIYFQGNSAPDKSGLPSDRFSAERTGGSVSTLTIQRTQQEDSAVYLCASSPGGQGAARYGYTFGSGTRLTVV.

The chain has TRBV18 and TRBJ1-3; no definite D call. Trimming cost V 8 bases and J 8 bases, with 10 bases left between them. CDR3 length equals 11 residues. Germline V CDR1 and CDR2: KGHSH, LQKENI. For the CDR3, the DNA is TGTGCCAGCGCCCGGGTCGACACCATATATTTT. Encoded protein: CASARVDTIYF.

The chain combines TRBV5-5 with TRBJ2-1; D gene ambiguous. V was shortened by 0 bases and J by 3 bases, with 1 base between the two germline ends. Germline V gene data show CDR1 as SGHKS and CDR2 as YYEKEE (reference sequence). CDR3 length: 12 amino acids. DNA of the CDR3: TGTGCCAGCAGCTTGGACTACAATGAGCAGTTCTTC. Amino acid sequence: CASSLDYNEQFF.

The chain has TRBV7-8 and TRBJ2-1, with 11 nucleotides matching TRBD2. CDR1 is SGHVS, CDR2 FQNEAQ, per germline. With 2 bases clipped from V and 2 bases from J, the junction kept 8 bases outside the gene matches. This CDR3 contains 18 residues. The CDR3 DNA sequence: TGTGCCAGCAGCTTAAATGCCGCTAGCGGGGGGACCTACAATGAGCAGTTCTTC. Amino acids: CASSLNAASGGTYNEQFF.

The chain recombines TRBV15 with TRBJ2-7, with unresolved D. The CDR3 runs to 12 residues. Germline V gene sequence: CDR1 LNHNV, CDR2 YYDKDF (reference sequence). Trimming stripped 3 bases from V and 4 bases from J, with 7 bases between. The CDR3 protein is CATSSEVYEQYF. CDR3 DNA: TGTGCCACCAGCAGTGAAGTGTACGAGCAGTACTTC.

The chain employs TRBV4-3 and TRBJ1-2; D is unresolved. Germline CDR1 LGHNA, CDR2 YSLEER. The CDR3 has 15 amino acids. Trimming shortened V by 1 base and J by 4 bases, and 13 bases separated the two germline ends. The CDR3 is CASSQAVGSGYGYTF. As DNA, the CDR3 is TGCGCCAGCAGCCAAGCGGTCGGTTCTGGCTATGGCTACACCTTC.

The gene calls are TRBV4-1 and TRBJ1-3, with D perhaps TRBD1 (5 bases). CDR3 length: 16 residues. The ends were cut back, 0 bases at V and 2 bases at J, with 11 bases in the middle. Germline V gene data show CDR1 as MGHRA and CDR2 as YSYEKL. The CDR3, as DNA: TGCGCCAGCAGCCAAGAGGGGCGGTTAACTGGAAACACCATATATTTT. This sequence encodes CASSQEGRLTGNTIYF.